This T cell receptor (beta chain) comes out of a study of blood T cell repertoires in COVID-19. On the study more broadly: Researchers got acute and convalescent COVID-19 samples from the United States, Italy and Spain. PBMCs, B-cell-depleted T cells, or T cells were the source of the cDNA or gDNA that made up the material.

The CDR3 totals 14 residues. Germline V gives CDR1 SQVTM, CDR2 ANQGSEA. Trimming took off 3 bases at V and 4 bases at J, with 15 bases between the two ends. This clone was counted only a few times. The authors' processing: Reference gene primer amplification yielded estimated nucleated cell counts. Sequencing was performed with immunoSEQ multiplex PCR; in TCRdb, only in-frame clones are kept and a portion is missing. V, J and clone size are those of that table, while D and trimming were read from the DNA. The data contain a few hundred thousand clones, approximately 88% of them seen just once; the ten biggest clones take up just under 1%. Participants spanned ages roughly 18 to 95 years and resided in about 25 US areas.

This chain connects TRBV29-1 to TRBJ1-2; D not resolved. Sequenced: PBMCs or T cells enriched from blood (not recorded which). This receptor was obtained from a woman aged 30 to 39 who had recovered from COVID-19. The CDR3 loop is CSVDAESTVYGYTF. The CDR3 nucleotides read TGCAGCGTTGACGCCGAATCCACAGTCTATGGCTACACCTTC. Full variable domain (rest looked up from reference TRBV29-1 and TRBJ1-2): SAVISQKPSRDICQRGTSLTIQCQVDSQVTMMFWYRQQPGQSLTLIATANQGSEATYESGFVIDKFPISRPNLTFSTLTVSNMSPEDSSIYLCSVDAESTVYGYTFGSGTRLTVV.